The subject of this entry is one T cell receptor beta chain. CDR3 size: 13 residues. The V end was cut by 0 bases, the J end by 5 bases, with 5 bases between. Per germline, CDR1 SGDLS and CDR2 YYNGEE. This record belongs to a study of blood T cell repertoires in COVID-19. Study-wide background: Sites in the United States, Italy and Spain provided acute and convalescent COVID-19 samples. T cells, B-cell-depleted T cells, or PBMCs provided the cDNA or gDNA that served as material.

Authors' data handling: Amplification from reference gene primers served as the basis for estimated nucleated cell counts. TCRdb keeps only in-frame clones here, not all; method: immunoSEQ multiplex PCR. V and J calls and clone size are given by that table; D and trimming were obtained from the DNA. The repertoire consists of fewer than 75,000 clones, with about 89% occurring once and the leading ten covering 6.5% to 9.5%. This TCR derives from a man between 45 and 60 years old with active COVID-19. The chain links TRBV9 to TRBJ2-2; D is unresolved. The specimen sequenced was peripheral blood. Here the CDR3 DNA reads TGTGCCAGCAGCGTAGCGGTTACCGGGGAGCTGTTTTTT. Encoded protein: CASSVAVTGELFF.